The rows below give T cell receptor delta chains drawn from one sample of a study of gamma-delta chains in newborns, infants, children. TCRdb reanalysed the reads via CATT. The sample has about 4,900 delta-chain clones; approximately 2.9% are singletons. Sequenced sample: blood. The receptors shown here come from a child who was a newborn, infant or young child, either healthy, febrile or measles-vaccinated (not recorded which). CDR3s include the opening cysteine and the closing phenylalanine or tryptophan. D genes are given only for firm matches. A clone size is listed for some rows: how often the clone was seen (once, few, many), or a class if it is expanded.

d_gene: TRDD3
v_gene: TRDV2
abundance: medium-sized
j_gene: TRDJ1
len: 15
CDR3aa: CACQSLGDYADKLIF
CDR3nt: TGTGCCTGTCAATCACTGGGGGATTATGCCGATAAACTCATCTTT

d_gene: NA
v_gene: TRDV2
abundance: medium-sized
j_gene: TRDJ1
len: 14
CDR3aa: CACDLTGRTDKLIF
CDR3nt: TGTGCCTGTGACCTCACTGGGCGAACCGATAAACTCATCTTT

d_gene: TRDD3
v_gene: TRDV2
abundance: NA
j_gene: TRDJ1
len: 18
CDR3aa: CACDSVYTGGSHTDKLIF
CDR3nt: TGTGCCTGTGACTCTGTCTATACTGGGGGATCCCACACCGATAAACTCATCTTT

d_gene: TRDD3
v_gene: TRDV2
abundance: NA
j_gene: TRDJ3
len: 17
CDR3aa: CACDTVGDTWDTRQMFF
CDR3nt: TGTGCCTGTGACACCGTGGGGGATACCTGGGACACCCGACAGATGTTTTTC

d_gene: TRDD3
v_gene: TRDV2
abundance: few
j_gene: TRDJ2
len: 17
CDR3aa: CACDVLGDTSLTAQLFF
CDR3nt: TGTGCCTGTGACGTACTTGGGGATACTTCTTTGACAGCACAACTCTTCTTT

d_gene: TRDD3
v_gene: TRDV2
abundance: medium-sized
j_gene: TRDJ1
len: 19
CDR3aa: CACDTVTTGGYAYTDKLIF
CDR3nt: TGTGCCTGTGACACCGTCACTACTGGGGGATACGCCTACACCGATAAACTCATCTTT

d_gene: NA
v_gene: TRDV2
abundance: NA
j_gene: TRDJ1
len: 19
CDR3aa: CACDTGFYAGAKTTDKLIF
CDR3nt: TGCGCCTGTGACACCGGTTTTTATGCTGGGGCGAAAACGACCGATAAACTCATCTTT

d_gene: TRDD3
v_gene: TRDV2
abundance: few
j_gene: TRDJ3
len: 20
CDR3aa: CACDAYWGLTSSWDTRQMFF
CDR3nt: TGTGCCTGTGACGCCTACTGGGGGTTAACCAGCTCCTGGGACACCCGACAGATGTTTTTC

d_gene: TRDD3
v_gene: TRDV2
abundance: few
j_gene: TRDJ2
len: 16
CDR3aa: CACDPLLGDTAAQLFF
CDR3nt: TGTGCCTGTGACCCACTACTGGGGGATACTGCAGCACAACTCTTCTTT

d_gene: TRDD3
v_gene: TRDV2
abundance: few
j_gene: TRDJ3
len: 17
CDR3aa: CACSGDTTSWDTRQMFF
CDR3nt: TGTGCCTGCTCTGGGGATACCACCTCCTGGGACACCCGACAGATGTTTTTC

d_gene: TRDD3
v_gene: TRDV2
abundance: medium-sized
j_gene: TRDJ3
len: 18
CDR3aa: CACDILGDNSWDTRQMFF
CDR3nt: TGTGCCTGTGACATACTGGGGGATAACTCCTGGGACACCCGACAGATGTTTTTC

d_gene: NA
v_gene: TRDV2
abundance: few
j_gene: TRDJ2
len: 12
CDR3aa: CACDTGTAQLFF
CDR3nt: TGTGCCTGTGACACGGGGACAGCACAACTCTTCTTT

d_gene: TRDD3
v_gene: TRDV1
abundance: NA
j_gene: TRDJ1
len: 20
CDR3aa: CALGNGRVEGIPPYTDKLIF
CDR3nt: TGTGCTCTTGGGAACGGGCGTGTGGAGGGGATACCTCCTTACACCGATAAACTCATCTTT

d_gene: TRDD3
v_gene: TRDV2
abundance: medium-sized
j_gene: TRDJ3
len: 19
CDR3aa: CACDLTGDGSSWDTRQMFF
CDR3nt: TGTGCCTGTGACCTTACTGGGGACGGAAGCTCCTGGGACACCCGACAGATGTTTTTC

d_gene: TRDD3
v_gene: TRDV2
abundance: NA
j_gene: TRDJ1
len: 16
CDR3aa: CACLSLGDTITDKLIF
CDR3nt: TGTGCCTGCTTGTCGCTGGGGGATACGATTACCGATAAACTCATCTTT

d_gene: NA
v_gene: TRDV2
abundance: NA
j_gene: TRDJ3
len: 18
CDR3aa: CACDTWGLASWDTRQMFF
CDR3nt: TGTGCCTGTGACACCTGGGGCCTGGCCTCCTGGGACACCCGACAGATGTTTTTC

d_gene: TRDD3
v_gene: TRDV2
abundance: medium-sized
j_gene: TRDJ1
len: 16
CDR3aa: CACDILGDTYTDKLIF
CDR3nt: TGTGCCTGTGACATTTTGGGGGATACGTACACCGATAAACTCATCTTT

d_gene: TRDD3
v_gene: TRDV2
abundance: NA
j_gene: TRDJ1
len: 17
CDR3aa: CACDPLGDNRSTDKLIF
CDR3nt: TGTGCCTGTGACCCCTTGGGGGATAATAGGTCCACCGATAAACTCATCTTT

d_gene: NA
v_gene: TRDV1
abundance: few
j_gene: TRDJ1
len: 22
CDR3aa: CALGEPAPSYTFTGGYTDKLIF
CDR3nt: TGTGCTCTTGGGGAACCCGCGCCTTCCTACACTTTTACTGGGGGCTACACCGATAAACTCATCTTT

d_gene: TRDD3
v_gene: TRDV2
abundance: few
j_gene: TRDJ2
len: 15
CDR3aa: CACDTLGDLTAQLFF
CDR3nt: TGTGCCTGTGACACGCTGGGGGATTTGACAGCACAACTCTTCTTT

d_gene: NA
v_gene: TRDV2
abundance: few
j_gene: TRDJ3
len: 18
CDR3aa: CACDYTEGYSWDTRQMFF
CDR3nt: TGTGCCTGTGACTATACTGAGGGATACTCCTGGGACACCCGACAGATGTTTTTC

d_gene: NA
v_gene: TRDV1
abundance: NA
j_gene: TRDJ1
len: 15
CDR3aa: CALGEFVPRADKLIF
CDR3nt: TGTGCTCTTGGGGAATTCGTACCCAGGGCCGATAAACTCATCTTT

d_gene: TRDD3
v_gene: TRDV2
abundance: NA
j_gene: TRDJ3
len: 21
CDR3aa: CACDTPTGGYVPSWDTRQMFF
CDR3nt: TGTGCCTGTGACACCCCTACTGGGGGATACGTCCCCTCCTGGGACACCCGACAGATGTTTTTC

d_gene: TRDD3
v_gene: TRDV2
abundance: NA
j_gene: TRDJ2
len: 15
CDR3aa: CACDTVGDTTAQLFF
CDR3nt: TGTGCCTGTGACACCGTGGGGGATACGACAGCACAACTCTTCTTT

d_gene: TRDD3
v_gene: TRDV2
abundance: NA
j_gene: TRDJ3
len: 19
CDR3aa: CACDKVLGDASWDTRQMFF
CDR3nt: TGTGCCTGTGACAAAGTACTGGGGGACGCCTCCTGGGACACCCGACAGATGTTTTTC

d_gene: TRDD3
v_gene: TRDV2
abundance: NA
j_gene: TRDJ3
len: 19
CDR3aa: CACDTAGGGYSWDTRQMFF
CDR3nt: TGTGCCTGTGACACTGCTGGTGGGGGATACTCCTGGGACACCCGACAGATGTTTTTC

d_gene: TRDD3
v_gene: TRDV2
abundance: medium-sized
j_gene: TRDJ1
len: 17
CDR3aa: CACDTLTGGYSTDKLIF
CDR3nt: TGTGCCTGTGACACCCTTACTGGGGGATACAGCACCGATAAACTCATCTTT

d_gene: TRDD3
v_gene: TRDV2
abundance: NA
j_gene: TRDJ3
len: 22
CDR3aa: CACGTLRTGGYTMVWDTRQMFF
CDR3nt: TGTGCCTGTGGCACCCTCCGAACTGGGGGATACACCATGGTCTGGGACACCCGACAGATGTTTTTC

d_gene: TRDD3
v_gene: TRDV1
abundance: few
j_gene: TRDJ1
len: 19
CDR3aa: CALGKGDFWRTGGADKLIF
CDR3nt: TGTGCTCTTGGGAAAGGTGACTTTTGGCGGACTGGGGGAGCCGATAAACTCATCTTT

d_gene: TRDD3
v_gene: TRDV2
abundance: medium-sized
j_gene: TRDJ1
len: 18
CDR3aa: CACDTVSGWGISTDKLIF
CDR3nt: TGTGCCTGTGACACCGTGAGCGGCTGGGGGATATCCACCGATAAACTCATCTTT

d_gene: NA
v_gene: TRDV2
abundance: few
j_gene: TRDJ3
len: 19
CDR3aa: CACDTESLKGTWGTRQMFF
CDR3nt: TGTGCCTGTGACACCGAAAGTCTCAAGGGAACCTGGGGCACCCGACAGATGTTTTTC

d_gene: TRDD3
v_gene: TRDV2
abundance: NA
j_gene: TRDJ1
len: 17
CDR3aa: CACDILGDVSAPDKLIF
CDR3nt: TGTGCCTGTGACATACTGGGGGATGTATCGGCACCCGATAAACTCATCTTT

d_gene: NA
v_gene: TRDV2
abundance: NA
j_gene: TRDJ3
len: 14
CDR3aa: CACDPVWDARQMFF
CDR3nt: TGTGCCTGTGACCCCGTGTGGGACGCCCGACAGATGTTTTTC

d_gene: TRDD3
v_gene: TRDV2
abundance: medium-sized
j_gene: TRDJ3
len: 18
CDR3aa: CACDPTGGDSWDTRQMFF
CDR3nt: TGTGCCTGTGACCCGACTGGGGGAGACTCCTGGGACACCCGACAGATGTTTTTC

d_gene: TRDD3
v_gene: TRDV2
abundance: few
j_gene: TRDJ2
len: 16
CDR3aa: CACDTVGDTTTAQLFF
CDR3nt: TGTGCCTGTGACACAGTGGGGGATACCACGACAGCACAACTCTTCTTT

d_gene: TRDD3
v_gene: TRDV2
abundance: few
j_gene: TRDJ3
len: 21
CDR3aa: CACDTMLGDTRRSWDTRQMFF
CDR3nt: TGTGCCTGTGACACCATGCTGGGGGATACGCGACGCTCCTGGGACACCCGACAGATGTTTTTC

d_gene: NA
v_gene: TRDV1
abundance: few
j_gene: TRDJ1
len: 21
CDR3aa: CALGKTFLQGFGGYHTDKLIF
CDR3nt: TGTGCTCTTGGGAAAACCTTCCTACAGGGGTTTGGGGGATATCACACCGATAAACTCATCTTT

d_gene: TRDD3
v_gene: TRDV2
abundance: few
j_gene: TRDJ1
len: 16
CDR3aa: CACDTGFGGYTDKLIF
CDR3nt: TGTGCCTGTGACACGGGCTTTGGGGGATACACCGATAAACTCATCTTT

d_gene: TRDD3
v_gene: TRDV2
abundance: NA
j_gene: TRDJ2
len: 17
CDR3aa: CACDSLVLGDLTAQLFF
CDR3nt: TGTGCCTGTGACTCCCTAGTACTGGGGGATTTGACAGCACAACTCTTCTTT

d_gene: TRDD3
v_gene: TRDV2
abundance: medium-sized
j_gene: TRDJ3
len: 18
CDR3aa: CACDTVLGSSWDTRQMFF
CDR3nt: TGTGCCTGTGACACCGTACTGGGGAGCTCCTGGGACACCCGACAGATGTTTTTC

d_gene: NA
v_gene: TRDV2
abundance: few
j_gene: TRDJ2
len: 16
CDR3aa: CACDTVGGALTAQLFF
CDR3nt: TGTGCCTGTGACACCGTGGGGGGAGCTTTGACAGCACAACTCTTCTTT

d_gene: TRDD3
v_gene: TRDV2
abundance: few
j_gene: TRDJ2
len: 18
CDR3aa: CACDLLGDTRYLTAQLFF
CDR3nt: TGTGCCTGTGACTTACTGGGGGATACGAGATACTTGACAGCACAACTCTTCTTT

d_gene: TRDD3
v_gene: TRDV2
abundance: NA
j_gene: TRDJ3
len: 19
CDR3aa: CACDTTGIRPSWDTRQMFF
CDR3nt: TGTGCCTGTGACACCACGGGGATACGCCCCTCCTGGGACACCCGACAGATGTTTTTC

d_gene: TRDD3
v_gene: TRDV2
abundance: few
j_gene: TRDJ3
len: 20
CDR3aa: CACDTAGGYASSWDTRQMFF
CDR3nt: TGTGCCTGTGACACCGCTGGGGGATACGCGAGCTCCTGGGACACCCGACAGATGTTTTTC

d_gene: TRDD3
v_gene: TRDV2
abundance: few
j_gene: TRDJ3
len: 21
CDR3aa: CACDTVDTGGSSSWDTRQMFF
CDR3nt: TGTGCCTGTGACACAGTGGATACTGGGGGATCCAGCTCCTGGGACACCCGACAGATGTTTTTC

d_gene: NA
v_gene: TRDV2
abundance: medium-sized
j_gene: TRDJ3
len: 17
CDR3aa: CACDSTGSSWDTRQMFF
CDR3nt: TGTGCCTGTGACAGTACTGGGAGCTCCTGGGACACCCGACAGATGTTTTTC